Reported below is one T cell receptor beta chain. These data come from a study of control samples from healthy donors and cancer patients. Profiled with immunoSEQ multiplex PCR; TCRdb holds only in-frame clones, not every one. The sample contains roughly 86,000 clones, around nine tenths of which appear only once. Germline assignment: CDR1 MNHNY and CDR2 SVGAGI (reference sequence). This CDR3 contains 14 residues. Between the trimmed V and J ends, which lost 9 bases and 1 base, there was a span of 15 bases. The chain combines TRBV6-6 with TRBJ2-5; tentative D call: TRBD1 (5 bases). This clonotype was obtained from a woman under 30 in good health. The sample was blood. CDR3 amino acids: CASTGRQLQETQYF. The CDR3 DNA reads TGTGCCAGTACAGGACGGCAGCTCCAAGAGACCCAGTACTTC.